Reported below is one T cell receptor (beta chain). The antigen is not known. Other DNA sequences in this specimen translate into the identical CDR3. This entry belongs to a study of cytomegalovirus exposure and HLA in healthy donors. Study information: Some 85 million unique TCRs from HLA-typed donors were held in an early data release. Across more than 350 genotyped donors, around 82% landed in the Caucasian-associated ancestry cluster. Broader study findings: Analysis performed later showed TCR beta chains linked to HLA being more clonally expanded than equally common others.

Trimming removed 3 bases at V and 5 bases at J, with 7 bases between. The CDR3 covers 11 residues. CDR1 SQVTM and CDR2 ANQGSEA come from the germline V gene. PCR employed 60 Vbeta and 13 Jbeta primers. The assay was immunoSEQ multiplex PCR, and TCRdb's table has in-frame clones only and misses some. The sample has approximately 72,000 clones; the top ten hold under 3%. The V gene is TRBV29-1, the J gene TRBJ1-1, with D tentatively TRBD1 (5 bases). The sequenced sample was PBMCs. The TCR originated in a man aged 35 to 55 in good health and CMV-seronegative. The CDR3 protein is CSVDRGTEAFF. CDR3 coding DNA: TGCAGCGTTGACCGGGGGACTGAAGCTTTCTTT.